These T cell receptor beta chains were read from a single sample in a study of cytomegalovirus exposure and HLA in healthy donors. Libraries were prepared by immunoSEQ multiplex PCR; TCRdb keeps only in-frame clonotypes and omits some of them. The repertoire holds 150,000 to 200,000 clones, with 84% as singletons. Sequenced input: PBMCs. Receptors were obtained from a girl aged 2 to 10 in good health and CMV-seropositive. CDR3s include the opening cysteine and the closing phenylalanine or tryptophan. The order of the fields is clone size, V gene, J gene, D gene, CDR3 DNA, CDR3 protein. D genes are given only for firm matches. Size tells how often a clone was seen (once, few, many) or the class of an expanded clone, and some rows leave it out.

size: .; V: TRBV4-1; J: TRBJ2-3; D: .; DNA: TGCGCCAGCAGCCAAGATAATGCAGTAGGAGACACAGATACGCAGTATTTT; CDR3: CASSQDNAVGDTDTQYF
size: .; V: TRBV5-1; J: TRBJ2-6; D: TRBD1; DNA: TGCGCCAGCAGGACGACAGGGGGCGCTGGGGCCAACGTCCTGACTTTC; CDR3: CASRTTGGAGANVLTF
size: .; V: TRBV11-2; J: TRBJ2-1; D: .; DNA: TGTGCCAGCAGCAGTGTTTGGGGAGGGGGTGAGGGGAATGAGCAGTTCTTC; CDR3: CASSSVWGGGEGNEQFF
size: .; V: TRBV5-4; J: TRBJ1-2; D: TRBD1; DNA: TGTGCCAGCAGCTGGCCGTCGGGGACAGCCCCTTCCTATGGCTACACCTTC; CDR3: CASSWPSGTAPSYGYTF
size: .; V: TRBV6-5; J: TRBJ1-4; D: .; DNA: TGTGCCAGCAGACCCGGACAGAGAAATGAAAAACTGTTTTTT; CDR3: CASRPGQRNEKLFF
size: .; V: TRBV6-5; J: TRBJ2-3; D: .; DNA: TGTGCCAGCACCGGAGCGGGTAGCACAGATACGCAGTATTTT; CDR3: CASTGAGSTDTQYF
size: .; V: TRBV6-1; J: TRBJ2-7; D: .; DNA: TGTGCCAGCAGTGAAATAGCTATACCCCCCTACGAGCAGTACTTC; CDR3: CASSEIAIPPYEQYF
size: .; V: TRBV28; J: TRBJ1-3; D: .; DNA: TGTGCCAGCAGTTTTAACCTACAGGGACCAGGGCCGAACACCATATATTTT; CDR3: CASSFNLQGPGPNTIYF
size: .; V: TRBV9; J: TRBJ1-2; D: TRBD1; DNA: TGTGCCAGCAGCGCGGGACAGGGGGAATATGGCTACACCTTC; CDR3: CASSAGQGEYGYTF
size: once; V: TRBV2; J: TRBJ1-6; D: .; DNA: TGTGCCAGCGAATTCCAGCCTAATCCAGGATCACCCCTCCACTTT; CDR3: CASEFQPNPGSPLHF
size: .; V: TRBV9; J: TRBJ1-3; D: TRBD1; DNA: TGTGCCAGCAGCGCGGGGGACAGCGGAAACACCATATATTTT; CDR3: CASSAGDSGNTIYF
size: .; V: TRBV4-2; J: TRBJ2-3; D: .; DNA: TGTGCCAGCAGCCCGAGCTTGGCACGGGAGCAGTATTTT; CDR3: CASSPSLAREQYF
size: .; V: TRBV9; J: TRBJ1-3; D: .; DNA: TGTGCCAGCAGCGTAGCTCCAGGGTTAGGGGGAAACACCATATATTTT; CDR3: CASSVAPGLGGNTIYF
size: .; V: TRBV11-2; J: TRBJ2-1; D: TRBD2; DNA: TGTGCTGGGGGGGCTAGCGGGGGCTACAATGAGCAGTTCTTC; CDR3: CAGGASGGYNEQFF
size: once; V: TRBV28; J: TRBJ2-1; D: TRBD2; DNA: TGTGCCAGCAGTCTACCACTAGCGGGAGGGGATGAGCAGTTCTTC; CDR3: CASSLPLAGGDEQFF
size: .; V: TRBV4-1; J: TRBJ2-7; D: .; DNA: TGCGCCAGCAGCCAAGAGGGGATCGGACAGAGCTCCTACGAGCAGTACTTC; CDR3: CASSQEGIGQSSYEQYF
size: .; V: TRBV5-1; J: TRBJ2-3; D: TRBD2; DNA: TGCGCCAGCAGCCGGGTCGGGGGGACAGATACGCAGTATTTT; CDR3: CASSRVGGTDTQYF
size: .; V: TRBV28; J: TRBJ2-7; D: TRBD1; DNA: TGTGCCAGCAGGAAGGGACAGGGGCTCTACGAGCAGTACTTC; CDR3: CASRKGQGLYEQYF
size: .; V: TRBV6-1; J: TRBJ1-6; D: TRBD1; DNA: TGTGCCAGCAGTGAAGGACAGGGGGGGAATTCACCCCTCCACTTT; CDR3: CASSEGQGGNSPLHF
size: .; V: TRBV16; J: TRBJ1-1; D: TRBD1; DNA: TGTGCCAGCAGCCCCGGACAGGCGAGCACTGAAGCTTTCTTT; CDR3: CASSPGQASTEAFF
size: few; V: TRBV10-1; J: TRBJ2-7; D: TRBD2; DNA: TGCGCCAGCAGCGTGGGACTAGCGGGCGAGCAGTACTTC; CDR3: CASSVGLAGEQYF
size: .; V: TRBV13; J: TRBJ1-2; D: .; DNA: TGTGCCAGCAGCTCCGCCCCACTAGGGAGTAACTATGGCTACACCTTC; CDR3: CASSSAPLGSNYGYTF
size: .; V: TRBV10-3; J: TRBJ2-3; D: TRBD2; DNA: TGTGCCATCAGTGAGTCGGTAGCGGGGGGGACAGATACGCAGTATTTT; CDR3: CAISESVAGGTDTQYF
size: .; V: TRBV30; J: TRBJ1-5; D: .; DNA: TGTGCCTGGAGTGTCAACACCTTCAATCAGCCCCAGCATTTT; CDR3: CAWSVNTFNQPQHF
size: .; V: TRBV19; J: TRBJ2-2; D: TRBD2; DNA: TGTGCCAGTAGTATCCTCGCGGGAGGAGGCACCGGGGAGCTGTTTTTT; CDR3: CASSILAGGGTGELFF
size: .; V: TRBV30; J: TRBJ1-3; D: TRBD1; DNA: TGTGCCTGGAAGAGGGGGGACAGCTACTCTGGAAACACCATATATTTT; CDR3: CAWKRGDSYSGNTIYF